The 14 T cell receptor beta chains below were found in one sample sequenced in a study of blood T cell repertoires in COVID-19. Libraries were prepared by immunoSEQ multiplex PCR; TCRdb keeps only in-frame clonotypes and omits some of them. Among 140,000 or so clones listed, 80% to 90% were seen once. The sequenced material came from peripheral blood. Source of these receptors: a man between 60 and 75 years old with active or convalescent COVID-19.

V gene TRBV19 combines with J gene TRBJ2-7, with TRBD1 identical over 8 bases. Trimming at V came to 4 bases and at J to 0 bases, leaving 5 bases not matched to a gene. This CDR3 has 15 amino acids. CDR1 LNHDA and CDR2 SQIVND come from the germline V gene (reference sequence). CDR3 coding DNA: TGTGCCAGTAGTACACGACAGGGGATCTCCTACGAGCAGTACTTC. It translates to CASSTRQGISYEQYF.

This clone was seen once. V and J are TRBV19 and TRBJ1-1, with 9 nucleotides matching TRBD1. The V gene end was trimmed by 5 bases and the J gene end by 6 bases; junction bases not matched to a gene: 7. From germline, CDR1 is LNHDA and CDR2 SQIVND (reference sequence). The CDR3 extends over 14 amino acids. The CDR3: CASSFRDRAPEAFF. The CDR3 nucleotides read TGTGCCAGTAGTTTCCGGGACAGGGCGCCTGAAGCTTTCTTT. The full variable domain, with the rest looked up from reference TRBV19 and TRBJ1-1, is DGGITQSPKYLFRKEGQNVTLSCEQNLNHDAMYWYRQDPGQGLRLIYYSQIVNDFQKGDIAEGYSVSREKKESFPLTVTSAQKNPTAFYLCASSFRDRAPEAFFGQGTRLTVV.

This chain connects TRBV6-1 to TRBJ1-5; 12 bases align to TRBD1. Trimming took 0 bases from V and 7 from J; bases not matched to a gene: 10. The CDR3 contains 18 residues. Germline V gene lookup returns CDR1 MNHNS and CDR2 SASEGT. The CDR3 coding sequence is TGTGCCAGCAGTGAAGCGGGACAGGGGGCAAGGTTAAGGCAGCCCCAGCATTTT. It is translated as CASSEAGQGARLRQPQHF.

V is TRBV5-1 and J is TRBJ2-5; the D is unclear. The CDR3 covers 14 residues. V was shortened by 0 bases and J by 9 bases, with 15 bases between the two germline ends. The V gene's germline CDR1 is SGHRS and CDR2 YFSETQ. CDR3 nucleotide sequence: TGCGCCAGCAGCTTGGCCTCAGGCCATCAATCCCAGTACTTC. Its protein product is CASSLASGHQSQYF.

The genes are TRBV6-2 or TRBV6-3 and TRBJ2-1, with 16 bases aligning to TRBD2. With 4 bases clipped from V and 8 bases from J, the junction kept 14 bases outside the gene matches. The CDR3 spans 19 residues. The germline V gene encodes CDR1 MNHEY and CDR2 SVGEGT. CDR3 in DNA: TGTGCCAGCAGTTCAGCGGGACTAGCGGGGGGGCGTATAGTGGATGAGCAGTTCTTC. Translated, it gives CASSSAGLAGGRIVDEQFF.

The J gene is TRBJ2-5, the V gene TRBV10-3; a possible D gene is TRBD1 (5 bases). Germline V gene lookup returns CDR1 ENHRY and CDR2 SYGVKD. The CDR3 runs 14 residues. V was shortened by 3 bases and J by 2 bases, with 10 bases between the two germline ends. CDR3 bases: TGTGCCATCAGTGAAAGACAGTCGCAAGAGACCCAGTACTTC. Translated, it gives CAISERQSQETQYF.

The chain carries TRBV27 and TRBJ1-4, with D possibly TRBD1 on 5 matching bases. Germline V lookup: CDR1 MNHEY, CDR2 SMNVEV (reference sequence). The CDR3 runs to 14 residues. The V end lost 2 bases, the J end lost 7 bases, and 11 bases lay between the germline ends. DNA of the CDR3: TGTGCCAGCAGTTTAGACAGTCACGGTGAAAAACTGTTTTTT. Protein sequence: CASSLDSHGEKLFF. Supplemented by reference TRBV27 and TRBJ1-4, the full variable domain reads EAQVTQNPRYLITVTGKKLTVTCSQNMNHEYMSWYRQDPGLGLRQIYYSMNVEVTDKGDVPEGYKVSRKEKRNFPLILESPSPNQTSLYFCASSLDSHGEKLFFGSGTQLSVL.

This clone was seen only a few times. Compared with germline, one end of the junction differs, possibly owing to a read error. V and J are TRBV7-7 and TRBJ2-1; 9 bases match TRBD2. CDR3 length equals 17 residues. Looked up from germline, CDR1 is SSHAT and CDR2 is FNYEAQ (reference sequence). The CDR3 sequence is CASSLVPLTSGYNEQFF. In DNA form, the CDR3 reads TGTGCTAGCAGCTTAGTCCCCTTGACTAGCGGTTACAATGAGCAGTTCTTC.

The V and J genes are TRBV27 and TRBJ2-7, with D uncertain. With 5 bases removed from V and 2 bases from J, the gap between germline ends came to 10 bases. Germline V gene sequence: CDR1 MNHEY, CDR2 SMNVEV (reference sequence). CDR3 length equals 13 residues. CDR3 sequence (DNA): TGTGCCAGCAGTGATGCCCCTACCTACGAGCAGTACTTC. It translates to CASSDAPTYEQYF.

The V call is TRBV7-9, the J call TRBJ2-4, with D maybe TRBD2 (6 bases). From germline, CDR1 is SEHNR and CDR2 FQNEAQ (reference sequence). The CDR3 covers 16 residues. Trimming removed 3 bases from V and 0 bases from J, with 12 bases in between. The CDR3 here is CASSFRGNQAKNIQYF. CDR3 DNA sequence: TGTGCCAGCAGCTTCCGCGGGAATCAAGCCAAAAACATTCAGTACTTC. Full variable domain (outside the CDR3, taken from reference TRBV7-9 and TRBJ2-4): DTGVSQNPRHKITKRGQNVTFRCDPISEHNRLYWYRQTLGQGPEFLTYFQNEAQLEKSRLLSDRFSAERPKGSFSTLEIQRTEQGDSAMYLCASSFRGNQAKNIQYFGAGTRLSVL.

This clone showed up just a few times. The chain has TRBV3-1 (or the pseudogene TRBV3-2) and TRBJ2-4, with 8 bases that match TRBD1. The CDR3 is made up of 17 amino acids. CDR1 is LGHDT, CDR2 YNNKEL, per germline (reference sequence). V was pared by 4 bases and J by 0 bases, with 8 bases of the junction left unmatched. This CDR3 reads CASSPGTGHLAKNIQYF. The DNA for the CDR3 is TGTGCCAGCAGCCCAGGGACAGGACACCTAGCCAAAAACATTCAGTACTTC.

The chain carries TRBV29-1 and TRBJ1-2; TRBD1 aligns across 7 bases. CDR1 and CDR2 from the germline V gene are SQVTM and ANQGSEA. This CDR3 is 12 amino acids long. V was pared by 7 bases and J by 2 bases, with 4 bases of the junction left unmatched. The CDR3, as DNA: TGCAGCGGCGGACAGGCCAACTATGGCTACACCTTC. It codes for CSGGQANYGYTF.

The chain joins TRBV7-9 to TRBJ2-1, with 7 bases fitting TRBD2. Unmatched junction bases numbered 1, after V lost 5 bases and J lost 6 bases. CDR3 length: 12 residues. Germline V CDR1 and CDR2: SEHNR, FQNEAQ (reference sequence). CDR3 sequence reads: CASSRTSNEQFF. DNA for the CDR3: TGTGCCAGCAGCCGGACTAGCAATGAGCAGTTCTTC.

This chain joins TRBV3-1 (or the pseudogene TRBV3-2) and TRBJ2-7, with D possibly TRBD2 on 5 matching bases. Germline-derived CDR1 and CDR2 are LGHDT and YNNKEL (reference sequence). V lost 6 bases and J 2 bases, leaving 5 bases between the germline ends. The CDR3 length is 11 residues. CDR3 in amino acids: CASRGAYEQYF. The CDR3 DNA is TGTGCCAGCAGGGGAGCCTACGAGCAGTACTTC.